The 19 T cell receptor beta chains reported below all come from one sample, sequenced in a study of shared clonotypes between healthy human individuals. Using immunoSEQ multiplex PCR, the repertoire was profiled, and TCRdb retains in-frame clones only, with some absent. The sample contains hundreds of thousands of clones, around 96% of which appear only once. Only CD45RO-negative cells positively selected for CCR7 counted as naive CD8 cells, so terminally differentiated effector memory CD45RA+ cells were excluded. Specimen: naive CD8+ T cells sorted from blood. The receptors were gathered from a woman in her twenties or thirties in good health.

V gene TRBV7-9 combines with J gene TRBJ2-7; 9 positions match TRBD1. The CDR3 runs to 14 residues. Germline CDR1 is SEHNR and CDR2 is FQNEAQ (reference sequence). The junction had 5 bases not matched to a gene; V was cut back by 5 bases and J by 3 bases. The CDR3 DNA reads TGTGCCAGCAGCGGGACAGGGAGATACTACGAGCAGTACTTC. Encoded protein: CASSGTGRYYEQYF.

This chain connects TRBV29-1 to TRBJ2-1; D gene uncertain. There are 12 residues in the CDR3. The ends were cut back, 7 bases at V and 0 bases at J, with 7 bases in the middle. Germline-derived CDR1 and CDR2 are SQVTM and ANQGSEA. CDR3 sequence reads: CSGLASYNEQFF. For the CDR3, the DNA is TGCAGCGGCCTCGCCTCCTACAATGAGCAGTTCTTC.

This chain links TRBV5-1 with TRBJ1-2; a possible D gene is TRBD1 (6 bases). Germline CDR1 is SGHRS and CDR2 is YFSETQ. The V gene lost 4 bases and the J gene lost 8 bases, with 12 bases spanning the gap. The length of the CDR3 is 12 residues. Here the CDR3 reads CASSGEGGGYTF. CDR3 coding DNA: TGCGCCAGCAGCGGAGAGGGGGGCGGCTACACCTTC.

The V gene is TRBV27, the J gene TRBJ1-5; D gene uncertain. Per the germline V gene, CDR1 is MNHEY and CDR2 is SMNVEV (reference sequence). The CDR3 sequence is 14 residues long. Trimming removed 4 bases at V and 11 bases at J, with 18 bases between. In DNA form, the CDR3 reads TGTGCCAGCAGTTCCGGGTTAGGAGAATGGGCCCAGCATTTT. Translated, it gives CASSSGLGEWAQHF.

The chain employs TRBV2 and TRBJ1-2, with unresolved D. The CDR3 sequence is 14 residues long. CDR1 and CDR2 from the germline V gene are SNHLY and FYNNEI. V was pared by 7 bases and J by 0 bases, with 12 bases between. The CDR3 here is CASIRPIANYGYTF. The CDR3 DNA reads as TGTGCCAGCATACGTCCGATAGCTAACTATGGCTACACCTTC. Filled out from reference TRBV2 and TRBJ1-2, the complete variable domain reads EPEVTQTPSHQVTQMGQEVILRCVPISNHLYFYWYRQILGQKVEFLVSFYNNEISEKSEIFDDQFSVERPDGSNFTLKIRSTKLEDSAMYFCASIRPIANYGYTFGSGTRLTVV.

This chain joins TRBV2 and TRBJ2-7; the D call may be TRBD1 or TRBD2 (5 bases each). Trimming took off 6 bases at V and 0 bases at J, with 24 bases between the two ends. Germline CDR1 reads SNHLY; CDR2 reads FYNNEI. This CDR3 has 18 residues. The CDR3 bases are TGTGCCAGCAGGCTAACCCATACCGGGACCACAAGCTCCTACGAGCAGTACTTC. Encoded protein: CASRLTHTGTTSSYEQYF.

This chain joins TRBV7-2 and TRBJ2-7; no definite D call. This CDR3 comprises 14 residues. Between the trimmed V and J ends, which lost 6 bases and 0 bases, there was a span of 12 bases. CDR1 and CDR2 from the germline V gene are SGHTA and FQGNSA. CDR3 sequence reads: CASRPFRSSYEQYF. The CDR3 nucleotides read TGTGCCAGCAGGCCATTCAGGAGCTCCTACGAGCAGTACTTC.

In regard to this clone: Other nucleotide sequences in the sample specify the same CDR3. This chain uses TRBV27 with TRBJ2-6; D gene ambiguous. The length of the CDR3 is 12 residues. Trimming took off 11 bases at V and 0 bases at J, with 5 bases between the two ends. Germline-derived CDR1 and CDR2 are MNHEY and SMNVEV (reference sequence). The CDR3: CASTSGANVLTF. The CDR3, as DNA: TGTGCCTCTACCTCTGGGGCCAACGTCCTGACTTTC. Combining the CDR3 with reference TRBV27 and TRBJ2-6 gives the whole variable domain EAQVTQNPRYLITVTGKKLTVTCSQNMNHEYMSWYRQDPGLGLRQIYYSMNVEVTDKGDVPEGYKVSRKEKRNFPLILESPSPNQTSLYFCASTSGANVLTFGAGSRLTVL.

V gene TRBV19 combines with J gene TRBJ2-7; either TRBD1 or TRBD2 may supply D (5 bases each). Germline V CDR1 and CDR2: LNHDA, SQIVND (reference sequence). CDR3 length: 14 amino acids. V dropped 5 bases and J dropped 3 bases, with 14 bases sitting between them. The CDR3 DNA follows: TGTGCCAGTAGTTTTGGGGGACGCTACTACGAGCAGTACTTC. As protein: CASSFGGRYYEQYF. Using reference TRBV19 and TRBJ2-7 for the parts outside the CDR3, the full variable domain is DGGITQSPKYLFRKEGQNVTLSCEQNLNHDAMYWYRQDPGQGLRLIYYSQIVNDFQKGDIAEGYSVSREKKESFPLTVTSAQKNPTAFYLCASSFGGRYYEQYFGPGTRLTVT.

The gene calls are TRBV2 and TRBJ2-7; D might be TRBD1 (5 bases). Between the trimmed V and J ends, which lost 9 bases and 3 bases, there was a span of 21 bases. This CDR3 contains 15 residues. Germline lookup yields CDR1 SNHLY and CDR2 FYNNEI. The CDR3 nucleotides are TGTGCCAGTCCAGGAAGGGGCGCATCCGACTACGAGCAGTACTTC. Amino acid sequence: CASPGRGASDYEQYF.

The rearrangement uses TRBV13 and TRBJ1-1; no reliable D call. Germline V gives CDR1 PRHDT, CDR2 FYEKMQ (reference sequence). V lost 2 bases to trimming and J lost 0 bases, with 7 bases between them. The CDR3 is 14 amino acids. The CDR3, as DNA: TGTGCCAGCAGCTTATCACTGATGAACACTGAAGCTTTCTTT. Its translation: CASSLSLMNTEAFF.

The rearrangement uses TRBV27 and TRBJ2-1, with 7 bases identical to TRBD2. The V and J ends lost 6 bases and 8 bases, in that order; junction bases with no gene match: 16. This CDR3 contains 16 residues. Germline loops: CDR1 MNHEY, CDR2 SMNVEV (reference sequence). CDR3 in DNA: TGTGCCAGCAGCCCTTCGGCGGGAGCAAGGATGCATGAGCAGTTCTTC. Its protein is CASSPSAGARMHEQFF.

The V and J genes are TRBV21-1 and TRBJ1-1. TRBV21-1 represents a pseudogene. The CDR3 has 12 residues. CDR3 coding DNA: TGTGCCAGCAGCAAAGAGAAAGTCGAAGCTTTCTTT. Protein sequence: CASSKEKVEAFF.

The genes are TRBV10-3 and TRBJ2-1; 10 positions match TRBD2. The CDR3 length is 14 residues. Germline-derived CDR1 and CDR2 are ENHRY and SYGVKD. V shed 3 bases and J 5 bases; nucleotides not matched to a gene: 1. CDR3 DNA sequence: TGTGCCATCAGTGAACTAGCGGGAAACAATGAGCAGTTCTTC. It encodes CAISELAGNNEQFF.

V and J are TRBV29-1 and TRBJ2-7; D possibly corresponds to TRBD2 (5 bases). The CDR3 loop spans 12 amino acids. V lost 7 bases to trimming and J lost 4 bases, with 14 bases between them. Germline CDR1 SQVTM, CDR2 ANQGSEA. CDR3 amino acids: CSATLRGYEQYF. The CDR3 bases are TGCAGCGCGACATTACGGGGTTACGAGCAGTACTTC.

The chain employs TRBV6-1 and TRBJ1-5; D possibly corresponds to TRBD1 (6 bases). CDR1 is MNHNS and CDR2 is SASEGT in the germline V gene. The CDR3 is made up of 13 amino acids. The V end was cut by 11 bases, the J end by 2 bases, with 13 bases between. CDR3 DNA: TGTGCCGTACAGGGACTTGGCAATCAGCCCCAGCATTTT. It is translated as CAVQGLGNQPQHF.

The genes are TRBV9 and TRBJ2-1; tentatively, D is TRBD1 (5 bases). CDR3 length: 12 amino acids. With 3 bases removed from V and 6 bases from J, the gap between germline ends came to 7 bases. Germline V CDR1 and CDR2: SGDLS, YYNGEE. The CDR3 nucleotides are TGTGCCAGCAGCGGGACACCCAATGAGCAGTTCTTC. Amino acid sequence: CASSGTPNEQFF.

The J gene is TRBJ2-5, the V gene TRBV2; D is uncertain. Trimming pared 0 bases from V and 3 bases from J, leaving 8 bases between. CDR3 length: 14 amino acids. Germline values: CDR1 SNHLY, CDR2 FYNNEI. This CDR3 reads CASSEAKTKETQYF. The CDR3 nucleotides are TGTGCCAGCAGTGAAGCAAAGACCAAAGAGACCCAGTACTTC. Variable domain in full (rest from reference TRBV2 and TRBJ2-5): EPEVTQTPSHQVTQMGQEVILRCVPISNHLYFYWYRQILGQKVEFLVSFYNNEISEKSEIFDDQFSVERPDGSNFTLKIRSTKLEDSAMYFCASSEAKTKETQYFGPGTRLLVL.

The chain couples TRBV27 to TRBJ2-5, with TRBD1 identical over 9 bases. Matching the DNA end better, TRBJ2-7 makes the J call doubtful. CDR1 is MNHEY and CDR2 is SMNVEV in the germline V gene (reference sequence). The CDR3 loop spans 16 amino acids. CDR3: CASSLVGTGISDEQYF. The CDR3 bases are TGTGCCAGCAGTTTAGTCGGGACAGGGATTTCGGACGAGCAGTACTTC.